Below, one T cell receptor beta chain is given with its context. Using RNA transcripts as the source, TCR beta CDR3 regions were amplified. The HTBI primer set served for first-round RT-PCR of the TCR CDR3. TCRdb ran MiXCR on the multiplex PCR reads and lists one entry per CDR3 protein. The table records about 740,000 distinct CDR3 sequences, around 13% of them present only once. The data stem from a study of T cells in Graves' hyperthyroidism and ophthalmopathy. The receptor was derived from a woman aged 18-29 years with Graves' hyperthyroidism. Sequencing was performed on blood.

CDR3 nucleotides: TGCGCCAGCAGCGGCATCCGGGACAGCGACGGCTACACCTTC. Translation: CASSGIRDSDGYTF. V usage is TRBV4-3 and J usage is TRBJ1-2, with 7 nucleotides matching TRBD1. The CDR3 is 14 residues long. Unmatched junction bases numbered 11, after V lost 5 bases and J lost 8 bases. The germline gives CDR1 LGHNA, CDR2 YSLEER.